These 13 T cell receptor beta chains came from one sample sequenced in a study of metastatic and nonmetastatic thyroid tumors. Until they underwent thyroid surgery, no patient had received any treatment. TCRdb re-clonotyped the PCR reads via MiXCR. Among tens of thousands of clones listed, around 31% were seen once. Sample: tumor tissue. The receptor set was obtained from a female donor with papillary thyroid cancer or a benign thyroid nodule (not recorded which). Some clones in this sample may be carry-over from other donors' samples.

The genes are TRBV6-1 and TRBJ1-6; 7 bases map to TRBD1. The junction had 9 bases not matched to a gene; V was cut back by 6 bases and J by 7 bases. The CDR3 has 15 amino acids. The germline gives CDR1 MNHNS, CDR2 SASEGT. The CDR3 bases are TGTGCCAGCAGGAGGGACAGCGCTATCAATTCACCCCTCCACTTT. This gives the protein CASRRDSAINSPLHF.

For the CDR3, the DNA is TGTGCCAGCAGGGACAGGGAGACAGATACGCAGTATTTT. It encodes CASRDRETDTQYF. This sequence joins TRBV6-4 and TRBJ2-3; 8 nucleotides line up with TRBD1. Germline-derived CDR1 and CDR2 are MRHNA and SNTAGT. The trim removed 6 bases at V and 3 bases at J, leaving 2 bases unmatched. CDR3 length equals 13 residues.

Here the CDR3 reads CASSLKDIYGYTF. The CDR3 DNA reads TGTGCCAGCAGTTTAAAGGACATCTATGGCTACACCTTC. The chain links TRBV6-2 or TRBV6-3 to TRBJ1-2, with D possibly being TRBD1 (5 bases). The V end lost 4 bases, the J end lost 4 bases, and 10 bases lay between the germline ends. Germline-derived CDR1 and CDR2 are MNHEY and SVGEGT. The CDR3 contains 13 residues.

The chain joins TRBV6-5 to TRBJ1-6, with D possibly being TRBD1 (6 bases). This CDR3 spans 16 amino acids. Germline lookup yields CDR1 MNHEY and CDR2 SVGAGI. Trimming left V 0 bases short and J 6 bases short, with 12 bases between. The CDR3 coding sequence is TGTGCCAGCAGTTACTCTCAGGGCAGGGGTAATTCACCCCTCCACTTT. The encoded protein is CASSYSQGRGNSPLHF.

This clone has only a few counts. The V gene is TRBV10-2, the J gene TRBJ1-5; a weak D match, TRBD1 (5 bases). V shed 6 bases and J shed 4 bases, with 10 bases lying between them. The CDR3 runs to 13 residues. Germline lookup yields CDR1 WSHSY and CDR2 SAAADI. CDR3 protein: CASRPQVNQPQHF. CDR3 nucleotides: TGCGCCAGCAGACCACAGGTGAATCAGCCCCAGCATTTT.

The rearrangement uses TRBV28 and TRBJ1-2; D gene unclear. The length of the CDR3 is 18 residues. Germline V gene lookup returns CDR1 MDHEN and CDR2 SYDVKM. The V end lost 5 bases, the J end lost 0 bases, and 22 bases lay between the germline ends. The CDR3 protein is CASSTLREDLPANYGYTF. CDR3 coding DNA: TGTGCCAGCAGTACCCTCCGGGAGGACTTACCAGCTAACTATGGCTACACCTTC.

This chain joins TRBV18 and TRBJ1-5; D possibly corresponds to TRBD1 (6 bases). Per germline, CDR1 KGHSH and CDR2 LQKENI. The CDR3 loop spans 15 amino acids. The V gene lost 6 bases and the J gene lost 3 bases, with 15 bases spanning the gap. CDR3 bases: TGTGCCAGCTCTCGGGGGGCAGCTGACAATCAGCCCCAGCATTTT. Its translation: CASSRGAADNQPQHF.

This clone was seen more than once but under ten times. The rearrangement links TRBV28 to TRBJ2-2, with 11 nucleotides matching TRBD1. Germline CDR1 reads MDHEN; CDR2 reads SYDVKM. The junction had 2 bases not matched to a gene; V was cut back by 7 bases and J by 1 base. There are 15 residues in the CDR3. For the CDR3, the DNA is TGTGCCAGCACGGACAGGGGGCTGAACACCGGGGAGCTGTTTTTT. Amino acids: CASTDRGLNTGELFF.

The CDR3 DNA sequence: TGTGCCAGCAGTTGGGGACCCCAAGAGACCCAGTACTTC. It encodes CASSWGPQETQYF. The chain combines TRBV28 with TRBJ2-5, with D perhaps assigned TRBD1 or TRBD2 (5 bases each). V lost 4 bases and J lost 1, with 7 bases in between. CDR1 is MDHEN, CDR2 SYDVKM, per germline. This CDR3 is 13 amino acids long. Supplemented by reference TRBV28 and TRBJ2-5, the full variable domain reads DVKVTQSSRYLVKRTGEKVFLECVQDMDHENMFWYRQDPGLGLRLIYFSYDVKMKEKGDIPEGYSVSREKKERFSLILESASTNQTSMYLCASSWGPQETQYFGPGTRLLVL.

The chain uses TRBV5-1 and TRBJ1-2; 8 bases are shared with TRBD1. The J segment lost 4 bases and the V segment lost 4 bases, leaving 12 bases of the junction unmatched. This CDR3 is built from 16 residues. In germline, CDR1 is SGHRS, CDR2 YFSETQ. For the CDR3, the DNA is TGCGCCAGCAGCCCAAGAAGTCAGGGGGCGAGCTATGGCTACACCTTC. It translates to CASSPRSQGASYGYTF.

This clone was picked up a small number of times. The J gene is TRBJ2-3, the V gene TRBV12-5, with TRBD2 matching over 7 bases. The CDR3 is 15 amino acids. CDR1 and CDR2 from the germline V gene are LGHNT and FRNRAP. With 5 bases clipped from V and 1 base from J, the junction kept 6 bases outside the gene matches. CDR3 amino acids: CASGTRGGGTDTQYF. DNA of the CDR3: TGTGCTAGTGGTACTCGTGGGGGGGGCACAGATACGCAGTATTTT. The variable domain in full, with the rest retrieved from reference TRBV12-5 and TRBJ2-3, is DARVTQTPRHKVTEMGQEVTMRCQPILGHNTVFWYRQTMMQGLELLAYFRNRAPLDDSGMPKDRFSAEMPDATLATLKIQPSEPRDSAVYFCASGTRGGGTDTQYFGPGTRLTVL.

A few counts support this clone. DNA of the CDR3: TGTGCCAGCAGCTTAACCGGGACAGATGGCTACACCTTC. Amino acid sequence: CASSLTGTDGYTF. This chain uses TRBV12-3 or TRBV12-4 with TRBJ1-2; the match to TRBD1 covers 7 bases. The J segment lost 6 bases and the V segment lost 6 bases, leaving 7 bases of the junction unmatched. The CDR3 is 13 amino acids.

The CDR3 DNA follows: TGTGCCAGCACCCTGACAGGTTCTATCGGTGAATATGGCTACACCTTC. Encoded protein: CASTLTGSIGEYGYTF. J is TRBJ1-2 and V is TRBV28; possible D gene TRBD1, 6 bases. Trimming shortened V by 7 bases and J by 5 bases, and 23 bases separated the two germline ends. The CDR3 has 16 residues. Germline V CDR1 and CDR2: MDHEN, SYDVKM.